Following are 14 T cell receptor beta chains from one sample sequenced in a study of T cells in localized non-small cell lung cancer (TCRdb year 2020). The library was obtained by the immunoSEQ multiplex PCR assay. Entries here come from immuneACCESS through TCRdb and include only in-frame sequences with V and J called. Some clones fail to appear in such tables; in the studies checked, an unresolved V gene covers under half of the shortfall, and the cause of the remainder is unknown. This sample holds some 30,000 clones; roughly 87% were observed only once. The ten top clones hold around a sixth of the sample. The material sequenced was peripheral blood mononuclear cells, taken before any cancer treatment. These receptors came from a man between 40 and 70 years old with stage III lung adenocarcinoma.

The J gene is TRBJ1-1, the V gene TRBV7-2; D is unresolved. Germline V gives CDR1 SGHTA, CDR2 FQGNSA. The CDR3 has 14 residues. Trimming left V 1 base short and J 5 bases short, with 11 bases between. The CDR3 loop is CASSLVPSYTEAFF. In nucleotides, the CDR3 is TGTGCCAGCAGCTTAGTGCCGTCCTATACTGAAGCTTTCTTT.

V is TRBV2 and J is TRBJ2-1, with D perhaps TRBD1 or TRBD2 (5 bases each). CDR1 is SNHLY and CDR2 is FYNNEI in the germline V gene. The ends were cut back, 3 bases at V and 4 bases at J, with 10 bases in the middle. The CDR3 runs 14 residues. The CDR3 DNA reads TGTGCCAGCAGTGAGGGGACGACTTACAATGAGCAGTTCTTC. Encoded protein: CASSEGTTYNEQFF.

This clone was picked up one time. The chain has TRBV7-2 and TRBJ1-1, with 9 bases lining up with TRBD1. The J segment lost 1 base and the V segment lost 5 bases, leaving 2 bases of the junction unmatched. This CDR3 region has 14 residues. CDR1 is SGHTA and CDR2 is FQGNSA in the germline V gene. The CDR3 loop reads CASSKDRGNTEAFF. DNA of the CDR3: TGTGCCAGCAGCAAGGACAGGGGGAACACTGAAGCTTTCTTT.

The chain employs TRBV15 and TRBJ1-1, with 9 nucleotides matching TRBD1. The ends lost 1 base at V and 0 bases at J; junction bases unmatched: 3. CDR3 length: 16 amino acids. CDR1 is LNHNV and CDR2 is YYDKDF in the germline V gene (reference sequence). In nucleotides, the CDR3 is TGTGCCACCAGCAGAGGGACAGGGGCCCTGAACACTGAAGCTTTCTTT. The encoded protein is CATSRGTGALNTEAFF.

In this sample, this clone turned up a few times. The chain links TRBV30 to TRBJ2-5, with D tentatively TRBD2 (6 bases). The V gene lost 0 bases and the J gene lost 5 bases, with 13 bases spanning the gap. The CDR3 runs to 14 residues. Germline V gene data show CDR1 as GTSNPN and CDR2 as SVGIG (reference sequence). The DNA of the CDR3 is TGTGCCTGGAGTGTGGGGGACTGGCCGGAGACCCAGTACTTC. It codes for CAWSVGDWPETQYF.

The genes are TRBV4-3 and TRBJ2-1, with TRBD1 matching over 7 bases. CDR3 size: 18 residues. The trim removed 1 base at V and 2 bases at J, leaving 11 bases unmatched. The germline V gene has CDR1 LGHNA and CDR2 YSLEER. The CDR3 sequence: CASSQVLTRTGPYNEQFF. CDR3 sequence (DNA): TGCGCCAGCAGCCAAGTCCTCACGCGGACAGGCCCCTACAATGAGCAGTTCTTC.

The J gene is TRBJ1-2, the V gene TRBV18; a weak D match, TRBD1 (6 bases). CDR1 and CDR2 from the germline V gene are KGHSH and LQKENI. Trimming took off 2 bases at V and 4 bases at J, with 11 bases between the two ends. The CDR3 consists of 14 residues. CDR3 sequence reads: CASSPSRGSYGYTF. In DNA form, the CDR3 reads TGTGCCAGCTCACCATCCAGGGGTAGCTATGGCTACACCTTC.

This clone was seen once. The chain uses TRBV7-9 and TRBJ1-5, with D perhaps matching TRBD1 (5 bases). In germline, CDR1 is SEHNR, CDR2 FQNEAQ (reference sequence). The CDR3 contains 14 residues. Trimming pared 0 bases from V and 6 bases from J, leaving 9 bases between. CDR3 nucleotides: TGTGCCAGCAGCTTAGCGGGGGGAGGTCAGCCCCAGCATTTT. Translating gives CASSLAGGGQPQHF. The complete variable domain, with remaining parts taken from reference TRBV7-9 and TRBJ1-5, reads DTGVSQNPRHKITKRGQNVTFRCDPISEHNRLYWYRQTLGQGPEFLTYFQNEAQLEKSRLLSDRFSAERPKGSFSTLEIQRTEQGDSAMYLCASSLAGGGQPQHFGDGTRLSIL.

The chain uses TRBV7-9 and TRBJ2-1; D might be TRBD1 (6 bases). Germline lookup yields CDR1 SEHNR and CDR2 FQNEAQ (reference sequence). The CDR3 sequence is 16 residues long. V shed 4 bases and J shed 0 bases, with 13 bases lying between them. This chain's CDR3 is CASSSTQGSSYNEQFF. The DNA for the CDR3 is TGTGCCAGCAGCTCCACACAGGGCAGCTCCTACAATGAGCAGTTCTTC.

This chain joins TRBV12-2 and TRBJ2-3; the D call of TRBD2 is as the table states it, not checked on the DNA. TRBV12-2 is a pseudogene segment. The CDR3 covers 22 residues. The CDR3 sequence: CASRLKRLGLAGAVRPTDTQYF. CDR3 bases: TGTGCAAGTCGCTTAAAGCGGCTAGGGCTAGCGGGGGCCGTACGACCCACAGATACGCAGTATTTT.

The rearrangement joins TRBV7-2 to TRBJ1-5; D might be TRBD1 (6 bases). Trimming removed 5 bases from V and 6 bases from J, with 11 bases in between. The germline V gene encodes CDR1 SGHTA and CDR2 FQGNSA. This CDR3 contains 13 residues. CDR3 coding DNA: TGTGCCAGCAGCATCAGGGGACGTCAGCCCCAGCATTTT. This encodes CASSIRGRQPQHF.

DNA of the CDR3: TGTGCCAGCACCCCCCGGGGGGGGCTAGCGGGGGGTAATGAGCAGTTCTTC. Encoded protein: CASTPRGGLAGGNEQFF. The gene calls are TRBV2 and TRBJ2-1; 11 bases are a match to TRBD2. The trim removed 7 bases at V and 7 bases at J, leaving 15 bases unmatched. The CDR3 has 17 residues. Germline CDR1 is SNHLY and CDR2 is FYNNEI.

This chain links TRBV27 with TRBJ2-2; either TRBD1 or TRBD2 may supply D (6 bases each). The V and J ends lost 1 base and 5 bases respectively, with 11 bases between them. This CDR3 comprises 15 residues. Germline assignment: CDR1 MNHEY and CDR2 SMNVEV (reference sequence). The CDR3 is CASSLFGGLTGELFF. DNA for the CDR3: TGTGCCAGCAGTTTATTTGGGGGGCTGACCGGGGAGCTGTTTTTT.

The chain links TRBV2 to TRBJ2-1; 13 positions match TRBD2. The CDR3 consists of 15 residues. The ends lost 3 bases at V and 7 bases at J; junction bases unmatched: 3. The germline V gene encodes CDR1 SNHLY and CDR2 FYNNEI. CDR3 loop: CASSEGTSGANEQFF. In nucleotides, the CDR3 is TGTGCCAGCAGTGAGGGGACTAGCGGGGCAAATGAGCAGTTCTTC.